This T cell receptor (beta chain) originates from a study of human thymus T cells. The CDR3 is made up of 10 amino acids. Germline V CDR1 and CDR2: MGHDK, SYGVNS. V was trimmed by 1 base and J by 15 bases, leaving 4 bases between them. Libraries were prepared by immunoSEQ multiplex PCR; TCRdb keeps only in-frame clonotypes and omits some of them. The data contain 40,000 to 45,000 clones, 94% of them singletons. The chain employs TRBV25-1 and TRBJ1-6; D unresolved. The sequence was obtained from a boy younger than two with a congenital heart defect but otherwise immunologically healthy. The specimen sequenced was blood. The DNA of the CDR3 is TGTGCCAGCAGTGAATGTGACCTCCACTTT. Protein sequence: CASSECDLHF.